The following is a TCR beta chain sequence with its context. What antigen it recognizes has not been identified. No base quality information exists; no much larger clone differs at one position. Ulcerative colitis patients had received no immunosuppressive medication before the diagnostic colonoscopy. A blood sample was obtained concurrently with the colonoscopy. The Wizard kit (Promega) was used to extract genomic DNA from both blood and intestinal samples. V and J are truncated by 4 bases and 4 bases respectively, leaving an intervening sequence of 19 bases. Sequences GTSNPN (CDR1) and SVGIG (CDR2) are obtained from the germline V gene (reference sequence). The CDR3 spans 15 residues, from the cysteine through the phenylalanine. Only the CDR3 region is kept as DNA, spanning 45 bases read in frame from base 1. Through the immunoSEQ TRB Survey service, multiplex V and J primers were used to amplify rearranged CDR3 beta regions from genomic DNA. Survey-level sequencing depth of up to 500,000 reads per sample was used to keep depth equal across samples. The libraries were purified, combined into pools and sequenced with Illumina technology. For the original study's pipeline: immunoSEQ online tools were used for productive clonality, sample overlap, pairwise scatters, CDR3 beta length, V/D/J gene usage and productiveness. Alongside Shannon and Simpson indices, calculated diversity was computed as the number of unique rearrangements divided by total templates, multiplied by 100. Principal component analysis used the R prcomp function and ggbiplot package on Z-score normalized data. Morisita's index was used to quantify the clonal overlap between blood and rectum within each subject. TCRdb's version of the immuneACCESS table is confined to in-frame rearrangements and falls short of the full clone set. An unresolved V gene accounts for under half of the shortfall where checked; the remainder is of unknown origin. V, J and clone size are those of that table, while D and trimming were read from the DNA. This sample has fewer than 40,000 clones in its table, and approximately 82% of those were observed once. The leading ten clones occupy around 4.4% of the sample.

The data originate from a study of pediatric ulcerative colitis (dated by TCRdb to about 2019). Notes on the research overall: Of the ulcerative colitis patients, about 7 had pancolitis and two had left-sided colitis, and histology in every patient was consistent with ulcerative colitis. From 9 or 10 newly diagnosed, treatment-naive pediatric ulcerative colitis patients and a handful of non-IBD control children, paired blood and rectal samples were collected. The Pediatric Ulcerative Colitis Activity Index classified a couple of patients as having mild disease, four as having moderate disease and three as having acute severe colitis. Study-wide findings and limitations: Clonal overlap between a subject's own blood and rectum was significantly greater in ulcerative colitis patients than in controls, which suggests more T cell trafficking to inflamed tissue. Because repertoires were derived from total lymphocyte DNA, patterns in rare subsets such as regulatory T cells may not have been reflected. For technical reasons, blood samples from two patients gave substantially fewer templates, and these samples were excluded from the blood-rectal overlap analysis. The healthy control group was small, with only four individuals. Features of the rectal repertoire distinguished controls, mild-moderate colitis patients and acute severe colitis patients, and in acute severe colitis rectal diversity was lower because of clonal expansions. Two rectal CDR3 clonotypes were detected in all ulcerative colitis patients and were not detected in any of the controls.

The source of this sequence is a boy aged 10-17 years with severe ulcerative colitis. The rearranged chain carries TRBV30 and TRBJ2-5; the D gene could be either TRBD1 or TRBD2, each agreeing at 7 bases. Specimen: blood. The DNA sequence is TGTGCCTGGACCGATGGGAGGGGGCTGGGAGAGACCCAGTACTTC. Translated, it reads CAWTDGRGLGETQYF.